The source of this T cell receptor beta chain is a study of T cell repertoires in ileal Crohn's disease. Looking at the study overall: The M6 sample came from neoterminal ileum during colonoscopy after surgery. Study-wide results and limits: Postoperative endoscopy occurred within one year, median 6.9 months. Compared with CD4 T cells, sorted CD8 cells carried more expanded clones.

Time point: neoterminal ileum biopsy at postoperative endoscopy, about 6 months after surgery. This CDR3 spans 14 amino acids. Germline V gene sequence: CDR1 MRHNA, CDR2 SNTAGT. The ends were cut back, 4 bases at V and 3 bases at J, with 9 bases in the middle. In regard to this clone: The antigen is not known.

The repertoire was sequenced with immunoSEQ multiplex PCR; TCRdb's copy has only in-frame clones and lacks some. This table has thousands of clones, 60% to 75% appearing once. The sample was ileal tissue. The gene calls are TRBV6-4 and TRBJ2-2; perhaps TRBD1 as D (6 bases). The source is an adult with Crohn's disease. CDR3 loop: CASSAGDDTGELFF. CDR3 bases: TGTGCCAGCAGTGCAGGGGATGACACCGGGGAGCTGTTTTTT.